This TCR beta chain was retrieved from a study of T cell responses to AZD1222 COVID-19 vaccine. Turning to the study itself: Second-dose groups at about 4 or about 12 weeks were pooled. Findings of the study overall: Donors, mostly white British, included more females; clonal diversity was possibly underestimated. Unmutated variant regions are reportedly targeted by nearly half of spike-specific TCRs. Baseline antibody screening turned up just six seropositive AZD1222 recipients.

Trimming removed 6 bases at V and 5 bases at J, with 14 bases between. The CDR3 has 13 amino acids. Germline V CDR1 and CDR2: SNHLY, FYNNEI. The protocol was immunoSEQ multiplex PCR, while the TCRdb copy is restricted to in-frame clones and leaves out a portion. The data show about 150,000 clones, with around nine tenths seen just once and about 3.8% held by the top ten. Points on this clone: The antigen remains unidentified.

This clonotype was sampled from an adult in good health. This chain links TRBV2 with TRBJ2-7; maybe TRBD1 (5 bases). The sequences come from peripheral blood, collected on day 0 of AZD1222 vaccination. CDR3 sequence reads: CASRWPTVNEQYF. The CDR3 DNA sequence: TGTGCCAGCAGATGGCCGACAGTCAACGAGCAGTACTTC.